Here is one T cell receptor beta chain with its context. Its matching antigen is unknown. The investigators split CD4+ cells into a CD45RA+ naive subset and a CD45RA-negative memory subset. These data belong to a study of shared clonotypes between healthy human individuals. Study as a whole: Two female and three male donors aged 18 to 49 were enrolled.

Findings of the study overall: Sequencing depth was expected to influence donor clonotype sharing.

The assay used deep level. Method: immunoSEQ multiplex PCR; TCRdb's copy keeps in-frame clones and lacks some. The table shows some 500,000 clones, with 95% to 97% occurring only once. Trimming left V 3 bases short and J 7 bases short, with 21 bases between. From germline, CDR1 is MNHEY and CDR2 SMNVEV (reference sequence). CDR3 length equals 17 residues. What was sequenced was naive CD4+ T cells sorted from blood. Sample subset: CD45RA+ positively selected. This clonotype was sampled from a woman aged 25 to 39 in good health. The rearrangement links TRBV27 to TRBJ1-4; the D gene is possibly TRBD1 (6 bases). The CDR3 region is CASSFLLQGRYSEKLFF. CDR3 DNA: TGTGCCAGCAGTTTCCTCTTACAGGGAAGGTACAGTGAAAAACTGTTTTTT.